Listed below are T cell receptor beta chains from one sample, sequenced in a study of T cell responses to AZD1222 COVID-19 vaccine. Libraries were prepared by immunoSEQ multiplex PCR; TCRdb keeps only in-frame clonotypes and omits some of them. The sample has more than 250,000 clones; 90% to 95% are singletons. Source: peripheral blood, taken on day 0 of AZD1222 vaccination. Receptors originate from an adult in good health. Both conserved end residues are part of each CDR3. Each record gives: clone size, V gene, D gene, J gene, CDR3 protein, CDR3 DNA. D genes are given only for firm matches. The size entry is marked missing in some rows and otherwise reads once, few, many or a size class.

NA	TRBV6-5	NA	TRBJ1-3	CASSYDRRTRNTIYF	TGTGCCAGCAGTTACGACCGCCGTACCCGTAACACCATATATTTT
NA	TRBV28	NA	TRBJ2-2	CASYDAGIPTGELFF	TGTGCCAGCTACGATGCCGGGATCCCCACCGGGGAGCTGTTTTTT
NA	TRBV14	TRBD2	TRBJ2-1	CASSQEAGGYNEQFF	TGTGCCAGCAGCCAAGAAGCGGGAGGGTACAATGAGCAGTTCTTC
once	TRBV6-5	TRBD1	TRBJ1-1	CASIKRQGTIEAFF	TGTGCCAGCATTAAAAGACAGGGTACAATCGAAGCTTTCTTT
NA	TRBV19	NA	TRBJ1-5	CASSITRLNQPQHF	TGTGCCAGTAGTATTACCCGCCTCAATCAGCCCCAGCATTTT
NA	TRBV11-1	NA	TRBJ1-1	CASSPLSASGAFF	TGTGCCAGCAGCCCCCTGAGCGCATCAGGGGCTTTCTTT
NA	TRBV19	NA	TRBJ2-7	CASSSRGPPYEQYF	TGTGCCAGTAGTTCCCGGGGACCTCCCTACGAGCAGTACTTC
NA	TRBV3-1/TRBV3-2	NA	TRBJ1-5	CASSQTWSQPQHF	TGTGCCAGCAGCCAAACCTGGAGCCAGCCCCAGCATTTT
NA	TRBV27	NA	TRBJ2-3	CASSSPPPAGRNTDTQYF	TGTGCCAGCAGCTCTCCCCCTCCTGCTGGGCGTAACACAGATACGCAGTATTTT
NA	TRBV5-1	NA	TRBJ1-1	CASSLGVGNTEAFF	TGCGCCAGCAGCTTAGGGGTGGGGAACACTGAAGCTTTCTTT
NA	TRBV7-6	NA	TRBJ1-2	CASSLGSGTGYTF	TGTGCCAGCAGCTTAGGTTCCGGTACTGGCTACACCTTC
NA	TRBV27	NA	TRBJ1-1	CASSRADTEAFF	TGTGCCAGCAGTCGGGCGGACACTGAAGCTTTCTTT
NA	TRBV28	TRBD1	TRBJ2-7	CASSSPNRGNYEQYF	TGTGCCAGCAGTTCCCCTAACAGGGGAAACTACGAGCAGTACTTC
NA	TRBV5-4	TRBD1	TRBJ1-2	CASSSPGTGSYGYTF	TGTGCCAGCAGCTCCCCCGGGACAGGGAGCTATGGCTACACCTTC
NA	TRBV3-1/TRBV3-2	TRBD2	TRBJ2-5	CASSIGLAGQETQYF	TGTGCCAGCAGCATCGGACTAGCGGGACAAGAGACCCAGTACTTC
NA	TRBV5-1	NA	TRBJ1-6	CASSLASGFSPLHF	TGCGCCAGCAGCTTGGCCTCAGGGTTTTCACCCCTCCACTTT
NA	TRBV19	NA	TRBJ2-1	CASSIIPGSPKFF	TGTGCCAGTAGTATCATACCGGGAAGCCCAAAGTTCTTC
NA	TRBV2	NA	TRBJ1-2	CASSELLTVGSGYTF	TGTGCCAGCAGTGAATTACTGACGGTGGGGAGTGGCTACACCTTC
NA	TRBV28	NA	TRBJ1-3	CASTQGGFSGNTIYF	TGTGCCAGCACCCAAGGGGGTTTCAGTGGAAACACCATATATTTT
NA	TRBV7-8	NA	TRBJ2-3	CASRPGPSTDTQYF	TGTGCCAGCAGGCCGGGGCCTAGCACAGATACGCAGTATTTT
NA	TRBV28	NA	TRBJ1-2	CASSTPDRLDHGYTF	TGTGCCAGCAGTACCCCGGACCGCCTCGACCATGGCTACACCTTC
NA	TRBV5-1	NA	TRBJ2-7	CASREALGYEQYF	TGCGCCAGCAGAGAAGCCTTAGGGTACGAGCAGTACTTC
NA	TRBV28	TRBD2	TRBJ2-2	CASSLPASGRAGELFF	TGTGCCAGCAGTTTACCGGCTAGCGGGAGGGCCGGGGAGCTGTTTTTT
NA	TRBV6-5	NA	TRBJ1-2	CASSYSSRNYGYTF	TGTGCCAGCAGTTACTCTTCCAGAAACTATGGCTACACCTTC
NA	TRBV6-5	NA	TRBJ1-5	CASEALYSNQPQHF	TGTGCCAGCGAGGCACTCTATAGCAATCAGCCCCAGCATTTT
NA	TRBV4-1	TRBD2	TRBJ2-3	CASSTPGLAVDTQYF	TGCGCCAGCAGCACACCGGGACTAGCAGTCGATACGCAGTATTTT
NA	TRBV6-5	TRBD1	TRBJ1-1	CATSGTGRMNTEAFF	TGTGCCACCTCCGGGACAGGGAGGATGAACACTGAAGCTTTCTTT
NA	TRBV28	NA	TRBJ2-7	CASTTIGTVSYEQYF	TGTGCCAGCACGACCATCGGGACGGTATCCTACGAGCAGTACTTC
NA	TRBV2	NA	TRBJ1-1	CASSAEHNTEAFF	TGTGCCAGCAGTGCAGAGCACAACACTGAAGCTTTCTTT
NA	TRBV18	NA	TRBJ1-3	CASSPPGRGGNTIYF	TGTGCCAGCTCACCACCCGGTAGGGGAGGAAACACCATATATTTT
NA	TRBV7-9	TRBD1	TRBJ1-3	CASNPRDRAPGNTIYF	TGTGCCAGCAACCCCCGGGACAGGGCCCCTGGAAACACCATATATTTT
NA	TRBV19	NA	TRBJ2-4	CASSIVAALAKNIQYF	TGTGCCAGTAGTATAGTGGCAGCCCTAGCCAAAAACATTCAGTACTTC
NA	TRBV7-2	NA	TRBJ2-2	CASSSPNTGELFF	TGTGCCAGCAGCTCACCAAACACCGGGGAGCTGTTTTTT
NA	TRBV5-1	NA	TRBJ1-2	CASRETEAYGYTF	TGCGCCAGCAGGGAAACAGAAGCCTATGGCTACACCTTC
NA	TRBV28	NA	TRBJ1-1	CASSTHGVYGAFF	TGTGCCAGCAGCACCCACGGGGTCTATGGAGCTTTCTTT
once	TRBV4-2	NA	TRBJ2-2	CASSQDSKAGELFF	TGTGCCAGCAGCCAAGATAGTAAGGCCGGGGAGCTGTTTTTT
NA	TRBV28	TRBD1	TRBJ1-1	CASSLNLTGSMNTEAFF	TGTGCCAGCAGTCTTAACCTGACAGGGTCCATGAACACTGAAGCTTTCTTT
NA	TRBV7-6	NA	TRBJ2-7	CASSLASPGGSAPYEQYF	TGTGCCAGCAGCTTAGCCTCGCCCGGGGGAAGCGCCCCCTACGAGCAGTACTTC
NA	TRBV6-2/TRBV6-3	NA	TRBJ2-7	CASSYYSYEQYF	TGTGCCAGCAGTTACTATTCCTACGAGCAGTACTTC
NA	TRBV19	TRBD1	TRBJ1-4	CASRDRGTNEKLFF	TGTGCCAGCCGGGACAGGGGAACTAATGAAAAACTGTTTTTT
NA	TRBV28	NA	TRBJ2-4	CASSLYRSSQYF	TGTGCCAGCAGTTTGTATAGGAGTTCTCAGTACTTC
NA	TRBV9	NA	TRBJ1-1	CASSATNRAFDAFF	TGTGCCAGCAGCGCCACAAACAGGGCTTTTGACGCTTTCTTT
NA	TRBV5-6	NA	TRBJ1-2	CASSPTGNSGYTF	TGTGCCAGCAGCCCCACAGGGAATAGTGGCTACACCTTC
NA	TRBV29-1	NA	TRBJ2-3	CSVEGGATDTQYF	TGCAGCGTCGAGGGGGGGGCGACAGATACGCAGTATTTT